This TCR beta chain was obtained from a study of cytomegalovirus exposure and HLA in healthy donors. Study-wide findings and caveats: Many donors carried some public TCRs, although rarity characterized most TCR sequences.

Germline CDR1 MGHRA, CDR2 YSYEKL. The V gene lost 3 bases and the J gene lost 6 bases, with 12 bases spanning the gap. This CDR3 comprises 14 residues. In the case of this clone: The target antigen is unknown.

The data were produced by immunoSEQ multiplex PCR, yet TCRdb's version contains in-frame clones alone and is incomplete. The top ten clones hold less than 0.4% of a sample with around 250,000 clones, 85% to 90% of them seen once. The TCR comes from a woman younger than 35 in good health and CMV-seronegative. Sequencing was performed on PBMCs. V and J are TRBV4-1 and TRBJ2-1; D unresolved. CDR3 in amino acids: CASSHAPQINEQFF. The CDR3 region has the DNA TGCGCCAGCAGCCACGCCCCACAGATCAATGAGCAGTTCTTC.